This TCR beta chain was identified during a study of tumor-infiltrating lymphocytes in localized non-small cell lung cancer. On this clone: Its cognate antigen is unknown.

The study's findings and limits: T-cell fraction did not differ between immunotypes IM1 and IM2.

Germline lookup yields CDR1 GTSNPN and CDR2 SVGIG (reference sequence). The CDR3 covers 13 residues. V was clipped by 0 bases and J by 9 bases, with 12 bases between them. Libraries were prepared by immunoSEQ multiplex PCR; TCRdb keeps only in-frame clonotypes and omits some of them. The data contain 15,000 to 20,000 clones, 78% of them singletons. The chain is built from TRBV30 and TRBJ1-5; D unresolved. Sequencing used lung tumor tissue. This receptor was taken from a human donor with non-small cell lung cancer. CDR3 in amino acids: CAWSVGAGWPQHF. In DNA, the CDR3 is TGTGCCTGGAGTGTAGGAGCCGGATGGCCCCAGCATTTT.